The T cell receptor (beta chain) described here comes from a study of T cells after posttransplantation cyclophosphamide (dated by TCRdb to the mid-2010s). Looking at the study overall: Using TRB sequencing, the study followed how the T cell repertoire reconstituted after myeloablative bone marrow transplantation in which posttransplantation cyclophosphamide served as GVHD prophylaxis. Because TRA and TRB clonality correlated tightly in 9 samples, later TCR analyses were limited to TRB. Blood from all 35 or so PTCy patients with 1-year posttransplant specimens was subjected to TRB sequencing. Samples from 35 to 45 PTCy-treated patients, along with samples from roughly 16 of their related bone marrow donors, underwent antigen receptor sequencing. Up to 3 additional blood samples from 2 to 5.2 years after transplant were also TRB-sequenced in 3 patients, as was pretransplant blood from 4 patients. Public TRB sequences were searched against a database of over 3,000 sequences associated with responses to pathogens, tumor antigens, self-antigens and alloantigens. The paper as a whole reports these results and caveats: Across the roughly 48 patients, TRB clonality was highly associated with recipient CMV seropositivity and CMV reactivation, and diversity with PTCy was similar to that in the CNI/methotrexate controls. The TRB repertoires of T cells infiltrating skin or the GI tract showed only limited overlap with the TRB repertoires found in blood. Donor-recipient similarity was low at 1-2 months but increased during the first year, and donor CD8+ memory clones often dominated later blood repertoires.

At the junction V is shortened by 5 bases and J by 6 bases; bases outside the gene matches: 9. The germline V gene yields MDHEN for CDR1 and SYDVKM for CDR2. Including cysteine and phenylalanine, the CDR3 has 15 amino acids. The CDR3 DNA has 45 bases and is translated from base 1. In light of the paper, this sample's treatment or condition label describes: high-dose cyclophosphamide on days +3 and +4 as single-agent GVHD prophylaxis. PTCy patients received busulfan and fludarabine conditioning, a related or unrelated marrow graft, and cyclophosphamide on days +3 and +4. The PTCy-treated patients were enrolled in a prospective multi-institutional clinical trial. Mononuclear cells from peripheral blood and bone marrow were separated by Ficoll-Hypaque density centrifugation and then cryopreserved. Genomic DNA was used for TRB sequencing, which was performed with the immunoSEQ assay at survey resolution or with the hsTCRB kit. The authors processed their data as follows. The immunoSEQ software handled the initial read processing, while the LymphoSeq R package was used for the repertoire analyses. Clonality was calculated as 1 minus normalized Shannon entropy, and the Gini coefficient was also calculated for each TRB dataset. To infer phenotypes in unsorted samples, TRB sequences from sorted subsets of the recipient or donor were mapped onto the unsorted samples of the same recipient. TCRdb limited this immuneACCESS table to in-frame rearrangements with V and J called. A share of clones is missing; checked studies link under half to unresolved V genes, and the rest is unexplained. V and J calls and clone size come straight from that table; D and trimming were deduced from the DNA. The sample contains under 10,000 clones, roughly 80% of them found a single time. The top ten clones comprise roughly 15% of the sample.

Of note for this clone: Its antigen target is currently unknown. Base qualities are not at hand, and no much larger clone is one base apart.

The TCR originated in a female patient aged 40 to 50 who received an allogeneic stem cell transplant from a related donor, was CMV-positive, and had no GVHD. After a transplant, not all T cells may be the patient's own; some may come from the graft donor. This chain joins TRBV28 to TRBJ2-1, with TRBD1 matching 8 junction bases. The sequencing used PBMCs, collected 1,900 to 2,000 days after a stem cell transplant with posttransplant cyclophosphamide. Here is the DNA: TGTGCCAGCAGTCCCAGGGGGCGCGGGTTCAATGAGCAGTTCTTC. Its protein product is CASSPRGRGFNEQFF. With the portions outside the CDR3 filled from the reference TRBV28 and TRBJ2-1 genes, the complete variable region becomes DVKVTQSSRYLVKRTGEKVFLECVQDMDHENMFWYRQDPGLGLRLIYFSYDVKMKEKGDIPEGYSVSREKKERFSLILESASTNQTSMYLCASSPRGRGFNEQFFGPGTRLTVL.